Following are 17 T cell receptor beta chains from one sample sequenced in a study of blood T cells in healthy people across ages. With a J-beta primer mix and a sample-barcoded 5' primer, a second PCR ran about 6 to 11 cycles. From the 5' RACE reads, TCRdb called clonotypes with MiXCR, one entry per CDR3 protein. The data show hundreds of thousands of distinct CDR3 sequences, approximately 30% seen once. Sequencing was performed on blood. The receptors were sampled from a woman aged 80 or over in good health.

Worth noting for this clonotype: Germline and junction disagree at one end, which may indicate a read error. The rearrangement joins TRBV28 to TRBJ1-4, with no clear D. CDR1 is MDHEN, CDR2 SYDVKM, per germline. The CDR3 length is 15 residues. The CDR3 DNA sequence: TGTGCCAGCAGTTTCAGCCAAGCAACTAATGAAAAACGGTTTTTT. It translates to CASSFSQATNEKRFF.

This rearrangement joins TRBV7-2 to TRBJ1-2; maybe TRBD1 (5 bases). The CDR3 spans 18 residues. Germline V gene sequence: CDR1 SGHTA, CDR2 FQGNSA. With 5 bases removed from V and 7 bases from J, the gap between germline ends came to 29 bases. The CDR3 bases are TGTGCCAGCAGCCCCCGGACCGGTGTTGGGACCCGTGGGGGTGGCTACACCTTC. It yields the protein CASSPRTGVGTRGGGYTF.

About this clonotype itself: A much larger clone is a single base away; this may be a read error. The V gene is TRBV6-5, the J gene TRBJ2-7; unclear D gene. CDR1 and CDR2 from the germline V gene are MNHEY and SVGAGI. The CDR3 has 11 residues. In DNA form, the CDR3 reads TGTGCCAGCAAGGGCTCCCACGAGCAGTACTTC. Residues: CASKGSHEQYF.

This clonotype came up many times. The chain combines TRBV4-3 with TRBJ1-4; a possible D gene is TRBD1 (5 bases). This CDR3 spans 15 amino acids. The V and J ends lost 7 bases and 0 bases respectively, with 12 bases between them. Germline V gene lookup returns CDR1 LGHNA and CDR2 YSLEER. CDR3 sequence (DNA): TGCGCCAGCACCCAGGGTGTTACAACTAATGAAAAACTGTTTTTT. It translates to CASTQGVTTNEKLFF.

About this clonotype itself: This may arise from a read error, as a much more abundant clone is one base away. The chain couples TRBV20-1 to TRBJ2-7; D might be TRBD2 (6 bases). The V gene lost 6 bases and the J gene lost 7 bases, with 25 bases spanning the gap. This CDR3 region has 15 residues. Germline V gives CDR1 DFQATT, CDR2 SNEGSKA (reference sequence). As DNA, the CDR3 is TGCAGTGCGGACCCCGGGACTCAGCCCAACAATGAGCAGTACTTC. Protein sequence: CSADPGTQPNNEQYF.

This clonotype was seen a handful of times. This chain's CDR3 is CAISVPGGNTEAFF. CDR3 in DNA: TGTGCCATCAGTGTCCCCGGGGGCAACACTGAAGCTTTCTTT. The chain joins TRBV10-3 to TRBJ1-1; D might be TRBD1 (6 bases). V was cut by 4 bases and J by 2 bases, with 11 bases left in between. CDR3 length: 14 residues. Looked up from germline, CDR1 is ENHRY and CDR2 is SYGVKD.

CDR3 in amino acids: CASRSDRVSGNTIYF. For the CDR3, the DNA is TGTGCCAGCAGGTCAGACAGGGTATCGGGAAACACCATATATTTT. The rearrangement links TRBV12-3 or TRBV12-4 to TRBJ1-3; 7 bases are a match to TRBD1. V was clipped by 6 bases and J by 4 bases; unmatched bases: 9. The CDR3 contains 15 residues.

The V call is TRBV21-1, the J call TRBJ1-1. TRBV21-1 is labeled a pseudogene. The CDR3 is 18 amino acids. For the CDR3, the DNA is TGTGCCAGCAGCAAAACGGTCGGTAGGGGGAGGTCGGACACTGAAGCTTTCTTT. This translates into CASSKTVGRGRSDTEAFF.

Many counts were recorded for this clonotype. The rearrangement joins TRBV5-1 to TRBJ1-1; D is ambiguous. CDR1 is SGHRS, CDR2 YFSETQ, per germline. There are 13 residues in the CDR3. The V end lost 4 bases, the J end lost 4 bases, and 11 bases lay between the germline ends. DNA for the CDR3: TGCGCCAGCAGCCTAGAGATGGGCACTGAAGCTTTCTTT. It specifies CASSLEMGTEAFF.

This clonotype was seen only a few times. The rearrangement joins TRBV7-2 to TRBJ2-2, with 9 bases matching TRBD2. The CDR3 spans 17 residues. CDR1 SGHTA and CDR2 FQGNSA come from the germline V gene. V lost 5 bases and J lost 4; bases outside the gene matches: 11. For the CDR3, the DNA is TGTGCCAGCAGCCTCAACTCAGCGGGGGGTGGCACCGGGGAGCTGTTTTTT. This encodes CASSLNSAGGGTGELFF.

In its sample, this clonotype was seen many times. The chain is built from TRBV20-1 and TRBJ2-7; TRBD1 agrees at 9 bases. The length of the CDR3 is 12 residues. The junction had 7 bases not matched to a gene; V was cut back by 6 bases and J by 7 bases. Looked up from germline, CDR1 is DFQATT and CDR2 is SNEGSKA (reference sequence). In DNA form, the CDR3 reads TGCAGTGCCCCGGGGACAGGGTCAGAGCAGTACTTC. This gives the protein CSAPGTGSEQYF.

This clonotype has more than one count but fewer than ten. The chain employs TRBV27 and TRBJ1-5; possibly TRBD1 for D (5 bases). V lost 5 bases and J lost 7, with 12 bases in between. The V gene's germline CDR1 is MNHEY and CDR2 SMNVEV (reference sequence). There are 13 residues in the CDR3. CDR3 protein: CASSPGPGQPQHF. In DNA form, the CDR3 reads TGTGCCAGCAGTCCGGGCCCAGGGCAGCCCCAGCATTTT.

This clonotype has at least ten counts. V and J are TRBV7-2 and TRBJ1-6, with D unclear. Per germline, CDR1 SGHTA and CDR2 FQGNSA. The V gene lost 5 bases and the J gene lost 0 bases, with 2 bases spanning the gap. The CDR3 is 13 amino acids. For the CDR3, the DNA is TGTGCCAGCAGCGGCTCCTATAATTCACCCCTCCACTTT. Protein product: CASSGSYNSPLHF.

This clonotype was seen many times. This CDR3 is CATSRGGQGHYGYTF. In DNA form, the CDR3 reads TGTGCCACCAGCAGAGGTGGACAGGGCCACTATGGCTACACCTTC. The chain carries TRBV15 and TRBJ1-2; the match to TRBD1 covers 8 bases. V lost 1 base and J lost 3; bases outside the gene matches: 4. The CDR3 contains 15 residues. Germline V CDR1 and CDR2: LNHNV, YYDKDF (reference sequence).

This clonotype was found many times. J is TRBJ1-5 and V is TRBV28; the match to TRBD1 covers 7 bases. Trimming at V came to 2 bases and at J to 1 base, leaving 5 bases not matched to a gene. This CDR3 spans 16 amino acids. The V gene's germline CDR1 is MDHEN and CDR2 SYDVKM. Here the CDR3 DNA reads TGTGCCAGCAGTTTAAGGGCAGGGGGGAGCAATCAGCCCCAGCATTTT. Protein: CASSLRAGGSNQPQHF.

This clonotype was seen a few times. Being one base from a much bigger clone, this may be a read error. The chain is built from TRBV6-1 and TRBJ2-1, with 12 bases aligning to TRBD2. CDR1 MNHNS and CDR2 SASEGT come from the germline V gene. CDR3 length equals 15 residues. With V trimmed by 6 bases and J by 8 bases, 8 bases remained unmatched. CDR3 residues: CASRRLAGGRDEQFF. CDR3 DNA sequence: TGTGCCAGCAGGCGCCTAGCGGGGGGGCGTGATGAGCAGTTCTTC.

The rearrangement links TRBV29-1 to TRBJ1-2; 7 bases line up with TRBD1. Germline trimming cut 4 bases from V and 4 bases from J; bases unmatched to any gene: 9. CDR3 size: 14 residues. CDR1 SQVTM and CDR2 ANQGSEA come from the germline V gene. The CDR3 DNA follows: TGCAGCGTTGTGTCGACAGGGTCGGGCTATGGCTACACCTTC. Translating gives CSVVSTGSGYGYTF.